This T cell receptor beta chain was recorded in a study of vaccination effects on CD4 cells after COVID-19. Assay used: immunoSEQ multiplex PCR; TCRdb lists only in-frame clones, some missing. Among 50,000 to 60,000 clones listed, around three quarters were seen once. With regard to this clone: Its antigen remains unidentified.

Upon completion of 10 to 11 days in culture, CD4+ T cells were isolated. Fresh IL-2-containing medium replaced half the medium on days 3 and 7. Whole-study findings and limits: Whether induced by infection or by vaccine, clones showed marked clonal contraction late after vaccination.

Germline CDR1 is MNHEY and CDR2 is SVGAGI. The CDR3 has 13 amino acids. The ends were cut back, 9 bases at V and 5 bases at J, with 16 bases in the middle. The sample consisted of CD4+ T cells from PBMCs cultured without peptide, taken before COVID-19 vaccination. The source is a human donor who received a COVID-19 vaccine. This chain joins TRBV6-5 and TRBJ2-5; D is undetermined. The CDR3 sequence: CASKFWYSETQYF. CDR3 coding DNA: TGTGCCAGTAAGTTTTGGTATTCGGAGACCCAGTACTTC.